One and the same sample provided the 19 T cell receptor beta chains below, sequenced in a study of cytomegalovirus exposure and HLA in healthy donors. Researchers ran the PCR with 60 Vbeta and 13 Jbeta primers. Using immunoSEQ multiplex PCR, the repertoire was profiled, and TCRdb retains in-frame clones only, with some absent. Of about 120,000 clones in the sample, 60% to 80% were seen once. The specimen sequenced was PBMCs. Receptors originate from a female donor in good health and CMV-seronegative.

Written as DNA, the CDR3 is TGTGCCTGGAGGAGACAGTTCAATTCACCCCTCCACTTT. This codes for CAWRRQFNSPLHF. This rearrangement joins TRBV30 to TRBJ1-6, with D perhaps TRBD1 (5 bases). Germline V lookup: CDR1 GTSNPN, CDR2 SVGIG (reference sequence). The CDR3 is 13 amino acids. V lost 3 bases, J lost 7 bases, and 10 bases lay in between.

The CDR3 reads CSVDLAGGPTETQYF. CDR3 in DNA: TGCAGCGTTGACCTAGCGGGAGGGCCTACAGAGACCCAGTACTTC. The chain employs TRBV29-1 and TRBJ2-5; 12 positions match TRBD2. This CDR3 region has 15 residues. Germline CDR1 is SQVTM and CDR2 is ANQGSEA. Trimming at V came to 3 bases and at J to 4 bases, leaving 6 bases not matched to a gene.

This chain links TRBV5-1 with TRBJ2-1; TRBD2 agrees at 7 bases. The CDR3 loop spans 15 amino acids. J lost 9 bases, V lost 0 bases, and 9 bases had no gene match. CDR1 and CDR2 (germline): SGHRS, YFSETQ. The CDR3 loop is CASSLGTRGVREQFF. The DNA of the CDR3 is TGCGCCAGCAGCTTGGGGACTAGAGGCGTGCGTGAGCAGTTCTTC. Full variable domain (remainder filled in from reference TRBV5-1 and TRBJ2-1): KAGVTQTPRYLIKTRGQQVTLSCSPISGHRSVSWYQQTPGQGLQFLFEYFSETQRNKGNFPGRFSGRQFSNSRSEMNVSTLELGDSALYLCASSLGTRGVREQFFGPGTRLTVL.

This clone was observed once. The J gene is TRBJ2-7, the V gene TRBV6-5; TRBD2 matches at 8 bases. Germline V gene data show CDR1 as MNHEY and CDR2 as SVGAGI. The CDR3 runs to 15 residues. The ends lost 1 base at V and 3 bases at J; junction bases unmatched: 5. The CDR3 reads CASSYWGGGSYEQYF. The CDR3 bases are TGTGCCAGCAGTTACTGGGGCGGGGGGAGCTACGAGCAGTACTTC.

The chain combines TRBV18 with TRBJ2-7, with 7 bases identical to TRBD1. Per the germline V gene, CDR1 is KGHSH and CDR2 is LQKENI. J gave up 1 base and V 2 bases, and 11 bases lay outside the gene matches. The CDR3 sequence is 17 residues long. CDR3 residues: CASSPGYDRAQSYEQYF. The CDR3 DNA is TGTGCCAGCTCACCAGGGTACGACAGGGCCCAATCCTACGAGCAGTACTTC. Variable domain in full (rest from reference TRBV18 and TRBJ2-7): NAGVMQNPRHLVRRRGQEARLRCSPMKGHSHVYWYRQLPEEGLKFMVYLQKENIIDESGMPKERFSAEFPKEGPSILRIQQVVRGDSAAYFCASSPGYDRAQSYEQYFGPGTRLTVT.

The rearrangement uses TRBV27 and TRBJ1-1; no clear D gene. This CDR3 comprises 13 residues. The germline V gene encodes CDR1 MNHEY and CDR2 SMNVEV (reference sequence). V dropped 7 bases and J dropped 2 bases, with 11 bases sitting between them. The CDR3 region has the DNA TGTGCCAGCACCTCCCGGTCTAACACTGAAGCTTTCTTT. It yields the protein CASTSRSNTEAFF.

The J gene is TRBJ2-5, the V gene TRBV19; 8 positions match TRBD1. Judging by the DNA end, TRBJ2-7 fits better; the J call may be wrong. The CDR3 covers 16 residues. Germline V lookup: CDR1 LNHDA, CDR2 SQIVND (reference sequence). The CDR3 sequence is CASSLRFGQGQPEQYF. The CDR3 bases are TGTGCCAGTAGTCTCCGATTTGGACAGGGCCAACCCGAGCAGTACTTC.

This clone was observed a handful of times. The DNA of the CDR3 is TGTGCCAGCAGTTTACAGCCAGGGTTCAACACTGAAGCTTTCTTT. It specifies CASSLQPGFNTEAFF. The chain has TRBV27 and TRBJ1-1; TRBD1 is a possible D gene (5 bases). Looked up from germline, CDR1 is MNHEY and CDR2 is SMNVEV (reference sequence). V was trimmed by 2 bases and J by 2 bases, leaving 12 bases between them. The CDR3 consists of 15 residues.

The chain employs TRBV7-2 and TRBJ2-1, with D possibly TRBD1 on 5 matching bases. CDR3 length: 14 amino acids. The V end was cut by 1 base, the J end by 5 bases, with 9 bases between. Germline loops: CDR1 SGHTA, CDR2 FQGNSA. Here the CDR3 DNA reads TGTGCCAGCAGCTTAGATCAGGGCAACAATGAGCAGTTCTTC. Its translation: CASSLDQGNNEQFF.

This clone was counted once. J is TRBJ1-1 and V is TRBV5-1; unclear D gene. Germline CDR1 SGHRS, CDR2 YFSETQ. Trimming removed 3 bases from V and 1 base from J, with 10 bases in between. There are 14 residues in the CDR3. The CDR3 nucleotides are TGCGCCAGCAGCTCGCACGACTGGAACACTGAAGCTTTCTTT. Amino acids: CASSSHDWNTEAFF.

The chain employs TRBV10-1 and TRBJ2-7, with 7 bases matching TRBD1. The CDR3 spans 12 residues. V trimming: 8 bases; J trimming: 0 bases; junction bases outside the gene matches: 1. The V gene's germline CDR1 is WNHNN and CDR2 SYGVQD (reference sequence). The CDR3 protein is CASGDSSYEQYF. The CDR3 bases are TGCGCCAGCGGGGACAGCTCCTACGAGCAGTACTTC.

V and J are TRBV30 and TRBJ2-1; 9 nucleotides line up with TRBD2. The CDR3 length is 15 residues. CDR1 and CDR2 from the germline V gene are GTSNPN and SVGIG (reference sequence). Trimming removed 1 base from V and 5 bases from J; junction bases left unmatched: 6. CDR3 loop: CAWSGRTSEDNEQFF. In DNA, the CDR3 is TGTGCCTGGAGTGGGAGGACTAGCGAAGACAATGAGCAGTTCTTC.

V and J are TRBV13 and TRBJ2-5; TRBD2 matches 7 bases. Germline trimming cut 5 bases from V and 5 bases from J; bases unmatched to any gene: 11. The V gene's germline CDR1 is PRHDT and CDR2 FYEKMQ (reference sequence). The CDR3 sequence is 15 residues long. CDR3 in amino acids: CASSPRGGLWETQYF. CDR3 DNA: TGTGCCAGCAGCCCCCGGGGAGGGCTGTGGGAGACCCAGTACTTC.

The chain joins TRBV18 to TRBJ2-7; possibly TRBD1 for D (6 bases). The germline CDR1 and CDR2 sequences are KGHSH and LQKENI. The CDR3 has 13 amino acids. With 5 bases removed from V and 5 bases from J, the gap between germline ends came to 13 bases. The CDR3 DNA follows: TGTGCCAGCTCAGAGCAGGGGTATAACGAGCAGTACTTC. It codes for CASSEQGYNEQYF.

The chain employs TRBV7-2 and TRBJ1-3; no definite D call. Trimming took off 4 bases at V and 3 bases at J, with 7 bases between the two ends. The CDR3 has 13 residues. CDR1 and CDR2 from the germline V gene are SGHTA and FQGNSA. The CDR3, as DNA: TGTGCCAGCAGCTCCCGGGATGGAAACACCATATATTTT. Protein: CASSSRDGNTIYF.

This clone was counted a few times. This rearrangement joins TRBV5-1 to TRBJ2-3, with D possibly being TRBD1 (6 bases). Trimming took off 4 bases at V and 0 bases at J, with 15 bases between the two ends. The CDR3 extends over 16 amino acids. In germline, CDR1 is SGHRS, CDR2 YFSETQ. The CDR3 spells CASSTPRGSSTDTQYF. The CDR3 region has the DNA TGCGCCAGCAGCACCCCTAGGGGGTCGAGCACAGATACGCAGTATTTT.

The chain employs TRBV19 and TRBJ2-6, with D hard to call. This CDR3 is built from 17 residues. Trimming stripped 2 bases from V and 0 bases from J, with 11 bases between. Germline loops: CDR1 LNHDA, CDR2 SQIVND (reference sequence). CDR3 sequence: CASSIRVAVSGANVLTF. Written as DNA, the CDR3 is TGTGCCAGTAGTATACGGGTTGCAGTCTCTGGGGCCAACGTCCTGACTTTC.

CDR3 bases: TGCAGCGTTGTAGGGGGGGCGCGGCTGTTTTTT. It codes for CSVVGGARLFF. The J gene is TRBJ2-2, the V gene TRBV29-1; maybe TRBD2 (7 bases). In germline, CDR1 is SQVTM, CDR2 ANQGSEA. The CDR3 totals 11 residues. Trimming took off 4 bases at V and 13 bases at J, with 13 bases between the two ends.

The chain employs TRBV5-4 and TRBJ2-1; TRBD2 aligns across 11 bases. Germline CDR1 reads SGHNT; CDR2 reads YYREEE (reference sequence). J lost 6 bases, V lost 4 bases, and 9 bases had no gene match. The CDR3 is 16 residues long. Here the CDR3 reads CASSPQTTSGSNEQFF. In nucleotides, the CDR3 is TGTGCCAGCAGCCCCCAAACTACTAGCGGGAGCAATGAGCAGTTCTTC.